This T cell receptor beta chain is from a study of CD8+ T cells in alopecia areata. Extraction of RNA preceded its reverse transcription into cDNA, which served as the sequencing template. Only in-frame clones appear in the TCRdb table, and some are missing; sequencing was by immunoSEQ multiplex PCR. The repertoire holds about 200,000 clones, less than 65% seen once, with approximately 0.97% in the top ten. Regarding treatment: oral pan-JAK inhibitor, 5-10 mg twice daily. The receptor was derived from a human donor with alopecia areata. Here the sequenced sample was CD4+ T cells sorted from blood, taken at week 24, from a patient treated with tofacitinib.

The CDR3 bases are TGCAGCGTTTCGACGGAGTCGGTCGGAAACACCATATATTTT. It translates to CSVSTESVGNTIYF. The chain is built from TRBV29-1 and TRBJ1-3; D is undetermined. V shed 5 bases and J shed 4 bases, with 15 bases lying between them. The CDR3 spans 14 residues. Per germline, CDR1 SQVTM and CDR2 ANQGSEA.